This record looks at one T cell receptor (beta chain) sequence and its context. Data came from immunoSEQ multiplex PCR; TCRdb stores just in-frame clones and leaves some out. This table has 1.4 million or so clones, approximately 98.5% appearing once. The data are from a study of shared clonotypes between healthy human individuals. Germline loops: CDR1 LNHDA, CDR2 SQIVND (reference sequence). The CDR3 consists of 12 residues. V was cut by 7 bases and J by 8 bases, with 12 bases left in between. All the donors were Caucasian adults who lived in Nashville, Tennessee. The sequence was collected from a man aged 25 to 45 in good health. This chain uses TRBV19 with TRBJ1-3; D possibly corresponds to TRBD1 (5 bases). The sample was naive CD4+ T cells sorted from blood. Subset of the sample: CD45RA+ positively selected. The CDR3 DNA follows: TGTGCCAGTACGGGGCCTGTGGACACCATATATTTT. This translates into CASTGPVDTIYF.